This is a list of T cell receptor beta chains from one sample in a study of CD8 T cells in ankylosing spondylitis. A single record per CDR3 protein comes from TCRdb applying MiXCR to the 5' RACE reads. This table has a few hundred thousand distinct CDR3 sequences, more than 20% appearing once. Specimen: blood, either unsorted or a sorted T cell fraction (not recorded which). The receptor set was obtained from a male donor with ankylosing spondylitis. The CDR3 runs from the conserved cysteine through the conserved F or W. Each record gives: J gene, D gene, clone size, V gene, CDR3 DNA, CDR3 protein. D genes are given only for firm matches. A clone size is listed for some rows: how often the clone was seen (once, few, many), or a class if it is expanded.

TRBJ2-7 | . | . | TRBV5-5 | TGTGCCAGCAGCTTGTCGCGGCCGGCCTACGAGCAGTACTTC | CASSLSRPAYEQYF
TRBJ2-3 | . | . | TRBV6-2/TRBV6-3 | TGTGCCACCTCTAGGCAGGCGGGGCCCACAGATACGCAGTATTTT | CATSRQAGPTDTQYF
TRBJ2-1 | TRBD1 | few | TRBV7-9 | TGTGCCAGCAGCTTAGCGAGACGTCAGGGGGTTCGGGATGAGCAGTTCTTC | CASSLARRQGVRDEQFF
TRBJ2-7 | TRBD1 | . | TRBV6-1 | TGTGCCAGCAGTCCTACCCCGGACAGGGGCTTGGGCGAGCAGTACTTC | CASSPTPDRGLGEQYF
TRBJ2-3 | TRBD1 | . | TRBV3-1 | TGTGCCAGCAGCTTCGGACAGGGTTCCACAGATACGCAGTATTTT | CASSFGQGSTDTQYF
TRBJ2-5 | . | once | TRBV3-1 | TGTGCCAGCAGCCCACTAGAGTACCAAGAGACCCAGTACTTC | CASSPLEYQETQYF
TRBJ1-1 | TRBD1 | few | TRBV19 | TGTGCCAGTGGGACAGGCCTGAACACTGAAGCTTTCTTT | CASGTGLNTEAFF
TRBJ1-1 | . | few | TRBV3-1 | TGTGCCAGCAGCCACGGAGGGGAAGCTTTCTTT | CASSHGGEAFF
TRBJ1-2 | . | few | TRBV7-3 | TGTGCCAGCAGCTTAAGGCAGGGGAGAAGTGGCTACACCTTC | CASSLRQGRSGYTF
TRBJ2-3 | . | few | TRBV7-7 | TGTGCTAGTTCTGTCTATAGCACAGATACGCAGTATTTT | CASSVYSTDTQYF
TRBJ2-3 | TRBD2 | many | TRBV29-1 | TGCAGCGTCCTGGGTCCAGCGGGAGGATTTACAGATACGCAGTATTTT | CSVLGPAGGFTDTQYF
TRBJ2-1 | . | . | TRBV11-2 | TGTGCCAGCAGCCCCGGACAGTCTATTCAGGGTGGTGAGCAGTTCTTC | CASSPGQSIQGGEQFF
TRBJ2-3 | . | . | TRBV6-4 | TGTGCCAGCAGTGCCTCGCAGGCAGATACGCAGTATTTT | CASSASQADTQYF